This entry is about one T cell receptor beta chain. This CDR3 is 19 amino acids long. Germline trimming cut 0 bases from V and 3 bases from J; bases unmatched to any gene: 18. Germline-derived CDR1 and CDR2 are GTSNPN and SVGIG (reference sequence). This sample stems from a study of shared clonotypes between healthy human individuals. Sequencing used immunoSEQ multiplex PCR; TCRdb keeps in-frame clones, though not all of them. Of 1.4 million or so clones detected, 98% to 99% appear once; the ten largest clones hold roughly 0.36%. A split of CD4+ cells into CD45RA+ naive and CD45RA-negative memory subsets was performed.

The specimen sequenced was naive CD4+ T cells sorted from blood. The subset is: CD45RA+ positively selected. The chain uses TRBV30 and TRBJ2-7; 9 nucleotides match TRBD1. This TCR derives from a man aged 25-40 years in good health. Written as DNA, the CDR3 is TGTGCCTGGAGTGTAAATCTAAGGGGCGGGACAGGGAGTTACTACGAGCAGTACTTC. It yields the protein CAWSVNLRGGTGSYYEQYF.